The 19 T cell receptor beta chains listed next were all sequenced from one sample in a study of blood T cell repertoires in COVID-19. TCRdb's copy holds only in-frame clones and misses some; the assay was immunoSEQ multiplex PCR. The data show 250,000 or so clones, 80% to 85% seen once. Material for sequencing was PBMCs or T cells enriched from blood (not recorded which). Source of these receptors: a man aged 50 or older who had recovered from COVID-19.

This clone has a handful of counts. Other nucleotide sequences from this sample produce the same CDR3. The CDR3 here is CASSSDSKETQYF. The CDR3 DNA reads as TGTGCCAGCAGTTCGGACAGCAAAGAGACCCAGTACTTC. This chain uses TRBV12-3 or TRBV12-4 with TRBJ2-5; tentatively, D is TRBD1 (6 bases). This CDR3 is 13 amino acids long. The V end lost 4 bases, the J end lost 3 bases, and 9 bases lay between the germline ends.

The V call is TRBV15, the J call TRBJ2-7; tentatively, D is TRBD2 (6 bases). This CDR3 is 16 amino acids long. Per germline, CDR1 LNHNV and CDR2 YYDKDF (reference sequence). V lost 1 base, J lost 1 base, and 14 bases lay in between. The CDR3 region is CATSRGGGGISYEQYF. CDR3 in DNA: TGTGCCACCAGCAGAGGGGGAGGAGGGATTTCCTACGAGCAGTACTTC. Complete variable domain (other parts from reference TRBV15 and TRBJ2-7): DAMVIQNPRYQVTQFGKPVTLSCSQTLNHNVMYWYQQKSSQAPKLLFHYYDKDFNNEADTPDNFQSRRPNTSFCFLDIRSPGLGDTAMYLCATSRGGGGISYEQYFGPGTRLTVT.

J is TRBJ1-2 and V is TRBV5-1; maybe TRBD1 (6 bases). Germline CDR1 reads SGHRS; CDR2 reads YFSETQ. This CDR3 contains 14 residues. Trimming cost V 4 bases and J 5 bases, with 15 bases left between them. The CDR3 is CASSAGQSNYGYTF. The CDR3 DNA reads TGCGCCAGCAGCGCTGGACAGAGTAATTATGGCTACACCTTC.

This sequence joins TRBV28 and TRBJ2-7; D uncertain. The CDR3 has 10 amino acids. Germline assignment: CDR1 MDHEN and CDR2 SYDVKM. V lost 8 bases and J 3 bases, leaving 5 bases between the germline ends. CDR3 in DNA: TGTGCCAGCGCGTACTACGAGCAGTACTTC. Translated: CASAYYEQYF.

This chain uses TRBV4-2 with TRBJ1-2; the match to TRBD1 covers 8 bases. Germline CDR1 is LGHNA and CDR2 is YNFKEQ. V lost 0 bases to trimming and J lost 0 bases; unmatched junction nucleotides: 6. This CDR3 region has 17 residues. CDR3 protein: CASSQETGAGANYGYTF. CDR3 in DNA: TGTGCCAGCAGCCAAGAGACAGGGGCTGGAGCTAACTATGGCTACACCTTC.

The V call is TRBV4-2, the J call TRBJ1-1; TRBD1 might be the D (5 bases). Per the germline V gene, CDR1 is LGHNA and CDR2 is YNFKEQ. Trimming took off 0 bases at V and 4 bases at J, with 12 bases between the two ends. CDR3 size: 15 residues. The CDR3 region is CASSQDGQRGTEAFF. In DNA form, the CDR3 reads TGTGCCAGCAGCCAAGATGGCCAAAGGGGCACTGAAGCTTTCTTT.

The CDR3 coding sequence is TGTGCCAGTAGTATTTCCCGAAACTCAGATACGCAGTATTTT. It encodes CASSISRNSDTQYF. This rearrangement joins TRBV19 to TRBJ2-3, with no clear D. Germline CDR1 reads LNHDA; CDR2 reads SQIVND (reference sequence). CDR3 length: 14 residues. V lost 3 bases and J 4 bases, leaving 11 bases between the germline ends.

This chain connects TRBV28 to TRBJ2-2; 7 bases agree with TRBD1. Losses at the gene ends were 3 bases for V and 6 bases for J; bases not matched to a gene: 10. Germline V gene sequence: CDR1 MDHEN, CDR2 SYDVKM. The CDR3 is made up of 16 amino acids. The CDR3 sequence is CASSLLPLQGPGELFF. The CDR3 bases are TGTGCCAGCAGTTTGCTACCCCTACAGGGGCCCGGGGAGCTGTTTTTT.

The chain recombines TRBV6-6 with TRBJ2-1, with TRBD2 identical over 8 bases. The V and J ends lost 6 bases and 7 bases, in that order; junction bases with no gene match: 8. This CDR3 region has 14 residues. CDR1 and CDR2 from the germline V gene are MNHNY and SVGAGI (reference sequence). In DNA, the CDR3 is TGTGCCAGCAGCCGGCGGGGGGTTACAAATGAGCAGTTCTTC. It codes for CASSRRGVTNEQFF.

CDR3 amino acids: CASSLGQFTDTQYF. In nucleotides, the CDR3 is TGTGCCAGCAGCTTAGGGCAATTCACAGATACGCAGTATTTT. The chain carries TRBV7-6 and TRBJ2-3; no definite D call. The ends were cut back, 1 base at V and 2 bases at J, with 7 bases in the middle. CDR3 length: 14 residues. Germline CDR1 and CDR2: SGHVS and FNYEAQ.

The V and J genes are TRBV19 and TRBJ1-1; a possible D gene is TRBD1 (5 bases). The ends were cut back, 5 bases at V and 1 base at J, with 11 bases in the middle. The CDR3 has 14 amino acids. The germline CDR1 and CDR2 sequences are LNHDA and SQIVND (reference sequence). CDR3 DNA: TGTGCCAGTAGTCCCCGGACACGGAACACTGAAGCTTTCTTT. Translation: CASSPRTRNTEAFF.

On this clone: Compared with germline, one end of the junction differs, possibly owing to a read error. Written as DNA, the CDR3 is TGTGCCAGCAGTACAGGACAGGGGAACTCGGTCTTT. This sequence encodes CASSTGQGNSVF. The gene calls are TRBV28 and TRBJ1-1, with TRBD1 identical over 9 bases. Per germline, CDR1 MDHEN and CDR2 SYDVKM. This CDR3 region has 12 residues. The full variable domain, with the rest looked up from reference TRBV28 and TRBJ1-1, is DVKVTQSSRYLVKRTGEKVFLECVQDMDHENMFWYRQDPGLGLRLIYFSYDVKMKEKGDIPEGYSVSREKKERFSLILESASTNQTSMYLCASSTGQGNSVFGQGTRLTVV.

This clone was recorded only once. The V gene is TRBV12-5, the J gene TRBJ1-1; a weak D match, TRBD1 (5 bases). CDR3 length: 16 residues. Germline V gene sequence: CDR1 LGHNT, CDR2 FRNRAP. V was trimmed by 5 bases and J by 1 base, leaving 17 bases between them. CDR3 region: CASGPPPRQTNTEAFF. The CDR3 region has the DNA TGTGCTAGTGGTCCTCCACCGCGACAGACGAACACTGAAGCTTTCTTT.

V gene TRBV7-9 combines with J gene TRBJ2-7; 13 bases align to TRBD2. CDR1 is SEHNR, CDR2 FQNEAQ, per germline (reference sequence). The CDR3 has 15 amino acids. V was pared by 5 bases and J by 2 bases, with 3 bases of the junction left unmatched. CDR3 loop: CASSRGLAGAYEQYF. DNA for the CDR3: TGTGCCAGCAGCCGAGGACTAGCGGGGGCCTACGAGCAGTACTTC.

This clone was counted between two and nine times. CDR3 coding DNA: TGTGCCACCAGCCATTGGAGGCCGGGACAGGGGTTAAACGAGCAGTACTTC. Translated, it gives CATSHWRPGQGLNEQYF. The genes are TRBV15 and TRBJ2-7, with 10 bases fitting TRBD1. This CDR3 is built from 17 residues. Losses at the gene ends were 5 bases for V and 5 bases for J; bases not matched to a gene: 15. The V gene's germline CDR1 is LNHNV and CDR2 YYDKDF (reference sequence).

The chain joins TRBV11-2 to TRBJ2-1; possibly TRBD1 for D (6 bases). Trimming cost V 5 bases and J 0 bases, with 11 bases left between them. Germline loops: CDR1 SGHAT, CDR2 FQNNGV. The CDR3 has 15 residues. In nucleotides, the CDR3 is TGTGCCAGCAGCCCAAGGACAGCCTCCTACAATGAGCAGTTCTTC. Amino acid sequence: CASSPRTASYNEQFF.

The CDR3 nucleotides are TGCGCCAGCAAATCCCTGCCGGGACTGGACACAGATACGCAGTATTTT. Translating it yields CASKSLPGLDTDTQYF. V is TRBV4-1 and J is TRBJ2-3; a weak D match, TRBD2 (6 bases). In germline, CDR1 is MGHRA, CDR2 YSYEKL. This CDR3 has 16 residues. The ends were cut back, 7 bases at V and 2 bases at J, with 19 bases in the middle.

The CDR3 bases are TGTGCCAGCAGCCCCTCCCCGCGGGGGTTAGCTGAAGCTTTCTTT. This codes for CASSPSPRGLAEAFF. The V gene is TRBV5-6, the J gene TRBJ1-1; D is possibly TRBD1 (5 bases). The CDR3 consists of 15 residues. V lost 4 bases and J 6 bases, leaving 19 bases between the germline ends. Looked up from germline, CDR1 is SGHDT and CDR2 is YYEEEE.

CDR3 DNA sequence: TGCGCCAGCAGCCAAGCCCTACCTGCAGGGCTTATGAACACTGAAGCTTTCTTT. This sequence encodes CASSQALPAGLMNTEAFF. The chain links TRBV4-1 to TRBJ1-1, with D perhaps TRBD1 (5 bases). V was clipped by 1 base and J by 0 bases, with 18 bases between them. From germline, CDR1 is MGHRA and CDR2 YSYEKL. This CDR3 spans 18 amino acids.